The clone carrying this T cell receptor (beta chain) was recorded many times. The antigen is not known. Via MiXCR, TCRdb re-called the PCR reads. The sample records approximately 90,000 clones, 10% to 15% being singletons. The sample comes from a study of metastatic and nonmetastatic thyroid tumors. Study-wide results and limits: The study reportedly found significantly higher TCR beta diversity in malignant thyroid tumors than benign nodules, in blood and tumor.

Thyroid surgery had not been preceded by any treatment in any patient. The sequenced sample consisted of blood. This sequence originates from a female donor with papillary thyroid cancer or a benign thyroid nodule (not recorded which). Some clones in this sample may be carry-over from other donors' samples.

This chain's CDR3 is CASSYGLAHNEQYF. The CDR3 bases are TGTGCCAGCAGTTACGGACTAGCGCATAACGAGCAGTACTTC. The V gene is TRBV6-5, the J gene TRBJ2-7, with 9 bases lining up with TRBD2. J was trimmed by 5 bases and V by 2 bases; bases with no gene match: 4. The CDR3 covers 14 residues. Germline CDR1 MNHEY, CDR2 SVGAGI.